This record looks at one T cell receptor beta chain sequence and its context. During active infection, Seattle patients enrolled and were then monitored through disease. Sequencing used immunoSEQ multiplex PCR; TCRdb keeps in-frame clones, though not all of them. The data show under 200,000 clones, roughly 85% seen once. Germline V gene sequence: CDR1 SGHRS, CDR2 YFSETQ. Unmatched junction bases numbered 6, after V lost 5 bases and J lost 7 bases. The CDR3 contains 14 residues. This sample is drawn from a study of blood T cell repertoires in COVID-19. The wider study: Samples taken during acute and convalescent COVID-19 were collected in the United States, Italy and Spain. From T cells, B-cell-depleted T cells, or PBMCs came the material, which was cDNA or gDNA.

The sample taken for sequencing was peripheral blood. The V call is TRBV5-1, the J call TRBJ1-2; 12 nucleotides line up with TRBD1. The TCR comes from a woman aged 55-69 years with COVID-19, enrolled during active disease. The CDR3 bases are TGCGCCAGCAGGGCCGGGACAGGGGGCTCTGGCTACACCTTC. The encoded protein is CASRAGTGGSGYTF.